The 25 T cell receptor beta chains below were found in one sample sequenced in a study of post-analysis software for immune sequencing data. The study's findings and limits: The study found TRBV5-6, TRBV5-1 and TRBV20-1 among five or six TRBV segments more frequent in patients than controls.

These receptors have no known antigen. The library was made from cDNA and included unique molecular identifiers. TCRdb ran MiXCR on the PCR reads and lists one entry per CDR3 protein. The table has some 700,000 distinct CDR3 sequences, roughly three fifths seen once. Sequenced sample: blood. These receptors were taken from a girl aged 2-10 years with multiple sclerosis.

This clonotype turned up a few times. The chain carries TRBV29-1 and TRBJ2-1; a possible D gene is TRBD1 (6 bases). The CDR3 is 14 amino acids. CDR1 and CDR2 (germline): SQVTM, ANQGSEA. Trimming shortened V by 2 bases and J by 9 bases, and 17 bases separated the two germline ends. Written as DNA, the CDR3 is TGCAGCGTTGAAAGGCAGGGGTGGGGTTTTGAGCAGTTCTTC. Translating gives CSVERQGWGFEQFF.

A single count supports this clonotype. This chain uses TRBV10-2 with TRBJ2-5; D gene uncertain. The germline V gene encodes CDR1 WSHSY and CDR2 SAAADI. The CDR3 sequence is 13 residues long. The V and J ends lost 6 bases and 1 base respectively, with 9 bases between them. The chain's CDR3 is CASRPPVQETQYF. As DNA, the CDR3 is TGCGCCAGCAGACCACCGGTCCAAGAGACCCAGTACTTC.

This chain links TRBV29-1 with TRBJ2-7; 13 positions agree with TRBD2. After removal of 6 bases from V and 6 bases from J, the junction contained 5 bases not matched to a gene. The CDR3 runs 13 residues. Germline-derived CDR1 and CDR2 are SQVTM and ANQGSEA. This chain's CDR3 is CSVRLAGGGEQYF. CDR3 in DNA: TGCAGCGTCCGACTAGCGGGAGGTGGCGAGCAGTACTTC.

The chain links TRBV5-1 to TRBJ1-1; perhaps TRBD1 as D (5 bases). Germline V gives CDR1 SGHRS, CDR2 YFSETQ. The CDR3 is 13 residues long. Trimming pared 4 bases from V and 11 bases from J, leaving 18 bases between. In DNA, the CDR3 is TGCGCCAGCAGCCCCCGGGACCCAGTAGGGGCTTTCTTT. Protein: CASSPRDPVGAFF.

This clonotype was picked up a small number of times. The CDR3 nucleotides read TGTGCCACCACCCACTCAAGCACAGATACGCAGTATTTT. It specifies CATTHSSTDTQYF. The V gene is TRBV24-1, the J gene TRBJ2-3; D is uncertain. Per the germline V gene, CDR1 is KGHDR and CDR2 is SFDVKD. This CDR3 is 13 amino acids long. V dropped 8 bases and J dropped 0 bases, with 8 bases sitting between them.

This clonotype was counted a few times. CDR3 amino acids: CASSQGTLNTEAFF. The DNA for the CDR3 is TGTGCCAGCAGCCAAGGAACCTTGAACACTGAAGCTTTCTTT. The chain has TRBV3-1 and TRBJ1-1; D remains ambiguous. This CDR3 has 14 residues. With 1 base removed from V and 0 bases from J, the gap between germline ends came to 6 bases. The germline gives CDR1 LGHDT, CDR2 YNNKEL (reference sequence). Together with reference TRBV3-1 and TRBJ1-1, the CDR3 gives the full variable domain: DTAVSQTPKYLVTQMGNDKSIKCEQNLGHDTMYWYKQDSKKFLKIMFSYNNKELIINETVPNRFSPKSPDKAHLNLHINSLELGDSAVYFCASSQGTLNTEAFFGQGTRLTVV.

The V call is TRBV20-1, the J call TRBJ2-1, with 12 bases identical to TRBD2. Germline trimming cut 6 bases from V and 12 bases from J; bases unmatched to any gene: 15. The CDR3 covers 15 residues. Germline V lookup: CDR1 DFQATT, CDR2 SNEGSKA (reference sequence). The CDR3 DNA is TGCAGTGCCCCGGATGGACTAGCGGGAAAGGTTGGGCAGTTCTTC. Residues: CSAPDGLAGKVGQFF.

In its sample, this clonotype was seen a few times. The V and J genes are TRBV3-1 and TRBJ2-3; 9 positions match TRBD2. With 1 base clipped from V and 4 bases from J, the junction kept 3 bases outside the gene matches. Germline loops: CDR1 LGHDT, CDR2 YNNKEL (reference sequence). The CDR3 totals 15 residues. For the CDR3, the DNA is TGTGCCAGCAGCCAAGTAGCGGGAGTGCCAGATACGCAGTATTTT. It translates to CASSQVAGVPDTQYF.

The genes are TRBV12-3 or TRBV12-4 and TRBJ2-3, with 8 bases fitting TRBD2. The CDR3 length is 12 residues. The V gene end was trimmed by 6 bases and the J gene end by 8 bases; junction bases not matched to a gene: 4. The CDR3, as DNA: TGTGCCAGCAGGCGGGGGGAAGGTACGCAGTATTTT. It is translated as CASRRGEGTQYF.

CDR3: CSVEGGAGWGGELFF. CDR3 DNA sequence: TGCAGCGTTGAAGGAGGAGCAGGGTGGGGCGGGGAGCTGTTTTTT. The chain joins TRBV29-1 to TRBJ2-2; tentatively, D is TRBD1 (5 bases). The ends were cut back, 1 base at V and 7 bases at J, with 16 bases in the middle. The V gene's germline CDR1 is SQVTM and CDR2 ANQGSEA. This CDR3 region has 15 residues.

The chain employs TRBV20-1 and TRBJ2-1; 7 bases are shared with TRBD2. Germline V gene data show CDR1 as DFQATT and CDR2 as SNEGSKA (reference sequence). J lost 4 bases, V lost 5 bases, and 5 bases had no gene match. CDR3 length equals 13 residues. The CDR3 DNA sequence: TGCAGTGCTTTAAGCGGGGAGTACAATGAGCAGTTCTTC. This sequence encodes CSALSGEYNEQFF.

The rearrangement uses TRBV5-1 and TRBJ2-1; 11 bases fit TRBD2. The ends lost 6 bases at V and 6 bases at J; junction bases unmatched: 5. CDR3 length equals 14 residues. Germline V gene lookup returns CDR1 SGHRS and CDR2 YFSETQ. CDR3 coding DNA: TGCGCCAGCACCCGGACTAGCGGGTTCAATGAGCAGTTCTTC. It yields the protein CASTRTSGFNEQFF. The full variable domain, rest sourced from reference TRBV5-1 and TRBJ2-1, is KAGVTQTPRYLIKTRGQQVTLSCSPISGHRSVSWYQQTPGQGLQFLFEYFSETQRNKGNFPGRFSGRQFSNSRSEMNVSTLELGDSALYLCASTRTSGFNEQFFGPGTRLTVL.

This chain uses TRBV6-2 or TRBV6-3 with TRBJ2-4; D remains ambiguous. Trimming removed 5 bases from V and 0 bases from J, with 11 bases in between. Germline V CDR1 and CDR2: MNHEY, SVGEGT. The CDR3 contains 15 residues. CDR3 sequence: CASSPRILAKNIQYF. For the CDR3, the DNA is TGTGCCAGCAGTCCCCGGATCTTAGCCAAAAACATTCAGTACTTC.

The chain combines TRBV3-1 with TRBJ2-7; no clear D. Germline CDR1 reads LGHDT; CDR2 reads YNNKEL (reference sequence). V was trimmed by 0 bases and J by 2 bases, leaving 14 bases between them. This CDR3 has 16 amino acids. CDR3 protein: CASSQDFGKLTYEQYF. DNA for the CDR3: TGTGCCAGCAGCCAAGATTTCGGCAAGTTAACCTACGAGCAGTACTTC.

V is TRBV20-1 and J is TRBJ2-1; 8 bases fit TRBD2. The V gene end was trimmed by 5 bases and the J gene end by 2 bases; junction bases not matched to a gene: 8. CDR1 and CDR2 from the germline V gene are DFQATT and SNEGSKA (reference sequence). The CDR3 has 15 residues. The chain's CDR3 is CSAPSGGVTYNEQFF. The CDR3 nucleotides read TGCAGTGCTCCCTCCGGGGGGGTCACCTACAATGAGCAGTTCTTC.

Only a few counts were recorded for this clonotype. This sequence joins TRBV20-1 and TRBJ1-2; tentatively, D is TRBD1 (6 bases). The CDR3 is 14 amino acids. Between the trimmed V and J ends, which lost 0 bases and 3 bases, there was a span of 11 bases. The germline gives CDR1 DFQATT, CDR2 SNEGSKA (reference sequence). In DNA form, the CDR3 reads TGCAGTGCTAGAGAGGGGGCGAACTACTATGGCTACACCTTC. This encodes CSAREGANYYGYTF.

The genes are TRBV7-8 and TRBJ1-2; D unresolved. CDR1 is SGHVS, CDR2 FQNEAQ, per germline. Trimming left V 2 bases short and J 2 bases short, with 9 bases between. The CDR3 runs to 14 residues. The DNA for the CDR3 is TGTGCCAGCAGCTTAAACAGTGGCAACTATGGCTACACCTTC. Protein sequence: CASSLNSGNYGYTF.

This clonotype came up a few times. The CDR3 coding sequence is TGTGCCAGCACCCCTAAGCAGACCGGGGAGCTGTTTTTT. It specifies CASTPKQTGELFF. The chain employs TRBV11-2 and TRBJ2-2; unclear D gene. V lost 7 bases, J lost 5 bases, and 11 bases lay in between. CDR1 and CDR2 from the germline V gene are SGHAT and FQNNGV. This CDR3 spans 13 amino acids.

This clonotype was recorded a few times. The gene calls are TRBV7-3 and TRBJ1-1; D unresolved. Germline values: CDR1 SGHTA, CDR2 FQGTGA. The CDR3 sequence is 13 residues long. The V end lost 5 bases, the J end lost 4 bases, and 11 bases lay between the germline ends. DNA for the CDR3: TGTGCCAGCAGCGCCCCCGGCGGCACTGAAGCTTTCTTT. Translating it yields CASSAPGGTEAFF.

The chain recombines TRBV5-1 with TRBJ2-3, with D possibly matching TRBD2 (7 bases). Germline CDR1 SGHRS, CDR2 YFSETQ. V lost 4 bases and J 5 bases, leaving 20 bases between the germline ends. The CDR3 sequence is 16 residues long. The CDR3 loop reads CASSPWGRENGDTQYF. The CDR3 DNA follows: TGCGCCAGCAGCCCCTGGGGGCGGGAGAACGGAGATACGCAGTATTTT.

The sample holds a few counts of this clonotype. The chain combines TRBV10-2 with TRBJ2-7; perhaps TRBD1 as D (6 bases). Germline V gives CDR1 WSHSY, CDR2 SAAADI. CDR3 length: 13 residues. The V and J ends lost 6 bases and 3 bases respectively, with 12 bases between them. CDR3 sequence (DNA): TGCGCCAGCAGATGGACAGAGCACTACGAGCAGTACTTC. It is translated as CASRWTEHYEQYF.

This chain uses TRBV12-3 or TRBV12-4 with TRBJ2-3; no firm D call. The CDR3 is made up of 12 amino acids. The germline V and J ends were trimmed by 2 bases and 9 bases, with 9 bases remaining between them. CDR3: CASSLSMRTQYF. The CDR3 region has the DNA TGTGCCAGCAGTTTAAGCATGCGAACGCAGTATTTT.

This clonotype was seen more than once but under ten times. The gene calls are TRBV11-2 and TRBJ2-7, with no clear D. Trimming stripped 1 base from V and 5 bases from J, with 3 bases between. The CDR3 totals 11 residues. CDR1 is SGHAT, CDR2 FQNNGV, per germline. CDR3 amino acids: CASSLVNEQYF. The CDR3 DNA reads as TGTGCCAGCAGCTTAGTAAACGAGCAGTACTTC.

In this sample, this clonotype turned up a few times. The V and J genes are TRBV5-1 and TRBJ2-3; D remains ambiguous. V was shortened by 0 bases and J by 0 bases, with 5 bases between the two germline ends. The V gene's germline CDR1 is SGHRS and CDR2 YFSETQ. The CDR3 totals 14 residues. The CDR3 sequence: CASSLATSTDTQYF. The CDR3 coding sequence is TGCGCCAGCAGCTTGGCGACTAGCACAGATACGCAGTATTTT.

Here the CDR3 DNA reads TGTGCCAGCAGTCGTGACAGGGAGTGGAATGAAAAACTGTTTTTT. It is translated as CASSRDREWNEKLFF. The chain recombines TRBV6-2 or TRBV6-3 with TRBJ1-4; 7 bases map to TRBD1. The CDR3 runs to 15 residues. CDR1 and CDR2 (germline): MNHEY, SVGEGT. The V gene end was trimmed by 5 bases and the J gene end by 5 bases; junction bases not matched to a gene: 8.